Sequencing of this T cell receptor beta chain was carried out in a study of patients and donors after allogeneic stem cell transplantation. Trimming removed 0 bases at V and 8 bases at J, with 6 bases between. The CDR3 runs 13 residues. Germline V gene data show CDR1 as SGDLS and CDR2 as YYNGEE. TCRdb fed the RT-PCR reads into MiXCR, producing one record per CDR3 protein. Of about 200,000 distinct CDR3 sequences in the sample, about 37% are singletons; the top ten hold approximately 10%. The chain couples TRBV9 to TRBJ1-6; D not resolved. The sample consisted of blood, either unsorted or a sorted T cell fraction (not recorded which). The sequence came from a human donor who was either an allogeneic HSCT recipient or a stem cell or donor lymphocyte infusion donor (not recorded which). It is not recorded whose cells these are; they may come from a transplant donor. CDR3 nucleotide sequence: TGTGCCAGCAGCGTAGGAGGATATTCACCCCTCCACTTT. This translates into CASSVGGYSPLHF.